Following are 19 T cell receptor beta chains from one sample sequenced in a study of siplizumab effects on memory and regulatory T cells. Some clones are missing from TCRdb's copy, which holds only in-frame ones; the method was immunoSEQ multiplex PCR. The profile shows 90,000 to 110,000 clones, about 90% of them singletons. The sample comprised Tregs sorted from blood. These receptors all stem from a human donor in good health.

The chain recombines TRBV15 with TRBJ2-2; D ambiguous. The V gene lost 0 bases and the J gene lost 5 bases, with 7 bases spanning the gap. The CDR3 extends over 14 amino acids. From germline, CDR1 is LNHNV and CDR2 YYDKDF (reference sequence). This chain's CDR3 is CATSRDYVTGELFF. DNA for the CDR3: TGTGCCACCAGCAGAGATTACGTAACCGGGGAGCTGTTTTTT. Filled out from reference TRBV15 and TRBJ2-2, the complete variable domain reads DAMVIQNPRYQVTQFGKPVTLSCSQTLNHNVMYWYQQKSSQAPKLLFHYYDKDFNNEADTPDNFQSRRPNTSFCFLDIRSPGLGDTAMYLCATSRDYVTGELFFGEGSRLTVL.

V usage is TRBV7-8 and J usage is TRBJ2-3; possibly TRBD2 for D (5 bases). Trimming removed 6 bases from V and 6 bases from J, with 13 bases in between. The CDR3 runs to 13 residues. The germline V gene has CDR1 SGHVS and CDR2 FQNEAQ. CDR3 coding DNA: TGTGCCAGCAGTAAGAGGGAGTGGGATACGCAGTATTTT. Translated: CASSKREWDTQYF. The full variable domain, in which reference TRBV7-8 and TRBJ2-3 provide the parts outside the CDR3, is GAGVSQSPRYKVAKRGQDVALRCDPISGHVSLFWYQQALGQGPEFLTYFQNEAQLDKSGLPSDRFFAERPEGSVSTLKIQRTQQEDSAVYLCASSKREWDTQYFGPGTRLTVL.

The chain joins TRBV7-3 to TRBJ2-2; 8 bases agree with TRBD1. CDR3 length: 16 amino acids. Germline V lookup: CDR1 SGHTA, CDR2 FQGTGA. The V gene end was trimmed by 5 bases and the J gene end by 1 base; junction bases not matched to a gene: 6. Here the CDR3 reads CASSKTGDRNTGELFF. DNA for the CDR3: TGTGCCAGCAGCAAGACAGGGGACAGGAACACCGGGGAGCTGTTTTTT.

The CDR3 loop reads CASSPPLLALPSAYNEQFF. In DNA, the CDR3 is TGTGCCAGCAGCCCGCCCCTTCTAGCCCTACCTAGTGCCTACAATGAGCAGTTCTTC. The rearrangement joins TRBV7-9 to TRBJ2-1; maybe TRBD2 (5 bases). This CDR3 contains 19 residues. Per germline, CDR1 SEHNR and CDR2 FQNEAQ (reference sequence). Trimming took off 5 bases at V and 2 bases at J, with 25 bases between the two ends.

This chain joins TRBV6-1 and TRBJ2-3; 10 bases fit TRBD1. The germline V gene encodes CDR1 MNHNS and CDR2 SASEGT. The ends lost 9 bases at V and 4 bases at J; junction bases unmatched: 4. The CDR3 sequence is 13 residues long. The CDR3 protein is CARSGTGADTQYF. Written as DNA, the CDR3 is TGTGCCAGGTCGGGGACAGGGGCAGATACGCAGTATTTT.

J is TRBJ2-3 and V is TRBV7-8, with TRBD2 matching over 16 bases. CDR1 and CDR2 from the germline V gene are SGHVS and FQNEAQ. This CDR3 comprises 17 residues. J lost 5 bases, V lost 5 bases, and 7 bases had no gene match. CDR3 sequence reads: CASSDRGLAGGEDTQYF. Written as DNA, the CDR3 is TGTGCCAGCAGCGATAGGGGACTAGCGGGGGGGGAAGATACGCAGTATTTT.

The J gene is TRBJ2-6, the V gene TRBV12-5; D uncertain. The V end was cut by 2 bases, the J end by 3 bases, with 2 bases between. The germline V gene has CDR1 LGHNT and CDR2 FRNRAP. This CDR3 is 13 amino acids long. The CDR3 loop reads CASGLSGANVLTF. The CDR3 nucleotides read TGTGCTAGTGGTTTGAGTGGGGCCAACGTCCTGACTTTC.

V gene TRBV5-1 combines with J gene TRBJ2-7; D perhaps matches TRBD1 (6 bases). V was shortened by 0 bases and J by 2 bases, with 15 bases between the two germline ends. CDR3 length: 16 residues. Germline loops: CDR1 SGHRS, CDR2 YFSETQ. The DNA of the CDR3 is TGCGCCAGCAGCTTGGCCCCCCGGACAGTTCCCTACGAGCAGTACTTC. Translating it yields CASSLAPRTVPYEQYF.

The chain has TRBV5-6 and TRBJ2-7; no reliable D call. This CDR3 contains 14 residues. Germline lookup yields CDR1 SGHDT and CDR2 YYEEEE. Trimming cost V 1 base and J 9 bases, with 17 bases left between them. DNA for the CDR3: TGTGCCAGCAGCTTGAGGAGTTATATAGTCGGGCAGTACTTC. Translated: CASSLRSYIVGQYF.

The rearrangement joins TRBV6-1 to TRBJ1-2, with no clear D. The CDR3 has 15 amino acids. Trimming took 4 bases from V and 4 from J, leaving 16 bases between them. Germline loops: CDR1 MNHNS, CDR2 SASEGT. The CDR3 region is CASSVRSPHLYGYTF. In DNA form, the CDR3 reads TGTGCCAGCAGTGTGCGTTCCCCCCACCTCTATGGCTACACCTTC.

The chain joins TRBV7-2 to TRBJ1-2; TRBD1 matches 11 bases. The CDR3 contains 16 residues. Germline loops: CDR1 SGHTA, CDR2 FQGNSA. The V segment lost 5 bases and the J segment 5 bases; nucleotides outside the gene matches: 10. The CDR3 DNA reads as TGTGCCAGCAGCCTGGGACAGGGGGGATCTTGGTATGGCTACACCTTC. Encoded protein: CASSLGQGGSWYGYTF.

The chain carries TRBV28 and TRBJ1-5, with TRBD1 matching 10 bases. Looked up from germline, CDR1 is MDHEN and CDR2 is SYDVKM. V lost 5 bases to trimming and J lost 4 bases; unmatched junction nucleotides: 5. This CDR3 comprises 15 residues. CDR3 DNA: TGTGCCAGCAGTCGACAGGGGGCCCTTAATCAGCCCCAGCATTTT. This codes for CASSRQGALNQPQHF.

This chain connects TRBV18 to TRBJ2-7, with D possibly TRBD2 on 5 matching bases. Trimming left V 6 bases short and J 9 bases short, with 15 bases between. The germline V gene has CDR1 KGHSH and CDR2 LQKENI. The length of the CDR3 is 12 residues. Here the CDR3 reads CASSREGIGQYF. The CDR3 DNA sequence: TGTGCCAGCTCCCGAGAGGGTATCGGGCAGTACTTC.

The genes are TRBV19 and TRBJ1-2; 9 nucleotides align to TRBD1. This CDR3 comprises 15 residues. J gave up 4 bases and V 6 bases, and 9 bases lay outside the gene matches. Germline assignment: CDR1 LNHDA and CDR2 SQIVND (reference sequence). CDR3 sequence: CASRFGTGSIYGYTF. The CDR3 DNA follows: TGTGCCAGTAGGTTTGGGACAGGGTCTATCTATGGCTACACCTTC.

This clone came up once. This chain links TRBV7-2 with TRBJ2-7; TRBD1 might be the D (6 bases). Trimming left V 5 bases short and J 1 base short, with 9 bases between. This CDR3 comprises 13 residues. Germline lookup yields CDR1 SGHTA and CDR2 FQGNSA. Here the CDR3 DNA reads TGTGCCAGCAGCCGGACAGTATCCTACGAGCAGTACTTC. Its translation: CASSRTVSYEQYF.

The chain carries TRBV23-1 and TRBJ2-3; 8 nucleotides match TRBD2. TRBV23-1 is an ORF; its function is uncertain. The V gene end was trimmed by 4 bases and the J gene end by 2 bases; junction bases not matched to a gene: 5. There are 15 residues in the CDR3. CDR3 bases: TGCGCCAGCAGTCTTAGCGGGGCCTACACAGATACGCAGTATTTT. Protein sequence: CASSLSGAYTDTQYF.

The CDR3 coding sequence is TGTGCCAGCAGCTTCAGGGGTGGTGGAAACACCATATATTTT. Amino acid sequence: CASSFRGGGNTIYF. J is TRBJ1-3 and V is TRBV7-2; D is perhaps TRBD1 (6 bases). The ends were cut back, 3 bases at V and 3 bases at J, with 9 bases in the middle. The CDR3 is 14 amino acids. Germline V lookup: CDR1 SGHTA, CDR2 FQGNSA.

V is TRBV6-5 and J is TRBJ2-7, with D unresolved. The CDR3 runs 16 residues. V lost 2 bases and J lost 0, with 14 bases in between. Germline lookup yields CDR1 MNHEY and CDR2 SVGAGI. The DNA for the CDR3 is TGTGCCAGCAGTTACCTCAGGCGACATTCCTCCTACGAGCAGTACTTC. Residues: CASSYLRRHSSYEQYF.

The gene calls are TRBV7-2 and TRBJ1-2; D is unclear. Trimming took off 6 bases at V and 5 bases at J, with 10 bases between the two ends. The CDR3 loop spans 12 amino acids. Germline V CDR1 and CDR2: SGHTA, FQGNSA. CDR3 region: CASSPEGYGYTF. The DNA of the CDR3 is TGTGCCAGCAGTCCGGAGGGTTATGGCTACACCTTC.